These 2 T cell receptor beta chains were sequenced from one sample in a study of long-term antiretroviral therapy in people with HIV. Sequencing used immunoSEQ v3.0 at survey level. Libraries were prepared by immunoSEQ multiplex PCR; TCRdb keeps only in-frame clonotypes and omits some of them. The sample yields approximately 24,000 clones, 87% seen once. The sample in question was unsorted PBMCs, obtained 1.8 years before starting antiretroviral therapy. Receptor source: a man aged 50-59 years with HIV.

This rearrangement joins TRBV5-6 to TRBJ1-6; D unresolved. Germline loops: CDR1 SGHDT, CDR2 YYEEEE. The length of the CDR3 is 15 residues. Trimming left V 3 bases short and J 4 bases short, with 11 bases between. CDR3 nucleotide sequence: TGTGCCAGCAGCTCGACGAGCAGATATAATTCACCCCTCCACTTT. It yields the protein CASSSTSRYNSPLHF.

The genes are TRBV7-2 and TRBJ2-7, with 7 bases lining up with TRBD1. Germline V CDR1 and CDR2: SGHTA, FQGNSA. With 3 bases clipped from V and 6 bases from J, the junction kept 8 bases outside the gene matches. The CDR3 runs 14 residues. The CDR3 region has the DNA TGTGCCAGCAGCTTGCCGACAGGGCAGAGCGAGCAGTACTTC. It is translated as CASSLPTGQSEQYF. The whole variable domain, remainder taken from reference TRBV7-2 and TRBJ2-7, is GAGVSQSPSNKVTEKGKDVELRCDPISGHTALYWYRQSLGQGLEFLIYFQGNSAPDKSGLPSDRFSAERTGGSVSTLTIQRTQQEDSAVYLCASSLPTGQSEQYFGPGTRLTVT.